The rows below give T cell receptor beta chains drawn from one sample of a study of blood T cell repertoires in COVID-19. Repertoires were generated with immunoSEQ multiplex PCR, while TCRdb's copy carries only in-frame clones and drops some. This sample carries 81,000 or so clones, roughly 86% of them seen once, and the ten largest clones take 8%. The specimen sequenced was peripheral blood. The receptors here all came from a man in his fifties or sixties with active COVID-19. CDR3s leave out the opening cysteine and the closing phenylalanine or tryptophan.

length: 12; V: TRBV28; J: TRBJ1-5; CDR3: ASSELMSNQPQH
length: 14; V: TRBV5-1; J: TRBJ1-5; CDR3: ASSSYPGPGWEAQH
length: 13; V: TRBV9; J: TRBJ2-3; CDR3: ASSPRQGGTDTQY
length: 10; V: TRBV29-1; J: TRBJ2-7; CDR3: SVGGQNYEQY
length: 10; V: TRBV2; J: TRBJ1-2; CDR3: AGPEGGYGYT
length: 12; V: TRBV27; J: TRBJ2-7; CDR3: ASSLSQGGYEQY
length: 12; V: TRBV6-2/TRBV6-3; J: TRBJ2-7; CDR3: ASSWTGGSYEQY
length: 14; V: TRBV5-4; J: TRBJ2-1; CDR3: ASFLGAPSSYNEQF
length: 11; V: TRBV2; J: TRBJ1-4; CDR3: ASSSESREKLF
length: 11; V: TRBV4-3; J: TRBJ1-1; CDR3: ASSQAYDSEAF
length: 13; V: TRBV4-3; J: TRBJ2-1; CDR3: ASSQARGGLSEQF
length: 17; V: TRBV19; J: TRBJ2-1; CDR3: ASSIVSPRQGGFGNEQF
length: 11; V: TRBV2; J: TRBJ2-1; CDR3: ASRRGRDNEQF
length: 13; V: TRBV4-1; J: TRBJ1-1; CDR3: ASSPTAARGTEAF
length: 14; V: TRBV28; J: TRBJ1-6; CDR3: ASSFLRDSINSPLH
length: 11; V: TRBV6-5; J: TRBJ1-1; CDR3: ASNNNMNTEAF
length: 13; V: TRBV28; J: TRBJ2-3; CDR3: ASSRAGGGTYTQY
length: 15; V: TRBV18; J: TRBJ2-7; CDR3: ASSSRTAGTGAYEQY
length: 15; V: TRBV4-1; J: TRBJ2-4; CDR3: ASSQDEAGGFKNIQY
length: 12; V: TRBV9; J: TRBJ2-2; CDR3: ASSVGGGAGELF
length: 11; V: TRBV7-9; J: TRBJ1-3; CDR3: ASTYLSGNTIY
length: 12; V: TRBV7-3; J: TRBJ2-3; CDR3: ASSPDWSTDTQY
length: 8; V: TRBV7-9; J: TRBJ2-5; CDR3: GLERETQY
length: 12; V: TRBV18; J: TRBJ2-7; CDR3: ASSPWDRANEQY
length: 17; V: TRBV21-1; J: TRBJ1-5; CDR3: ASSKRDRGVTETNQPQH
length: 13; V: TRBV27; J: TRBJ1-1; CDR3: ASKRVMAGITEAF
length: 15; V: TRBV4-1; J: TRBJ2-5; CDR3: ASSQPPGLAGTETQY
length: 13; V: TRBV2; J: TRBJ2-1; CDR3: ASSPQAGLYNEQF
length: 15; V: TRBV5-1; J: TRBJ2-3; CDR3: ASTRPLSGLSTDTQY
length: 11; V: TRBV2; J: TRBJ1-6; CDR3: ASEGQRDSPLH
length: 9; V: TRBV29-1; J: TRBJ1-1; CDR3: SVADSTEAF
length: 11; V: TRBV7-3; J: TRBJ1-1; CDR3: ASSLTGRREAF
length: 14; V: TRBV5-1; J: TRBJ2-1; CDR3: ASSRTSGGSYNEQF
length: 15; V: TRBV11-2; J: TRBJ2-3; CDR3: ASSLGSSDRPTDTQY
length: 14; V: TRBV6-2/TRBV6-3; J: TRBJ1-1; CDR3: ASSYSIGTENTEAF